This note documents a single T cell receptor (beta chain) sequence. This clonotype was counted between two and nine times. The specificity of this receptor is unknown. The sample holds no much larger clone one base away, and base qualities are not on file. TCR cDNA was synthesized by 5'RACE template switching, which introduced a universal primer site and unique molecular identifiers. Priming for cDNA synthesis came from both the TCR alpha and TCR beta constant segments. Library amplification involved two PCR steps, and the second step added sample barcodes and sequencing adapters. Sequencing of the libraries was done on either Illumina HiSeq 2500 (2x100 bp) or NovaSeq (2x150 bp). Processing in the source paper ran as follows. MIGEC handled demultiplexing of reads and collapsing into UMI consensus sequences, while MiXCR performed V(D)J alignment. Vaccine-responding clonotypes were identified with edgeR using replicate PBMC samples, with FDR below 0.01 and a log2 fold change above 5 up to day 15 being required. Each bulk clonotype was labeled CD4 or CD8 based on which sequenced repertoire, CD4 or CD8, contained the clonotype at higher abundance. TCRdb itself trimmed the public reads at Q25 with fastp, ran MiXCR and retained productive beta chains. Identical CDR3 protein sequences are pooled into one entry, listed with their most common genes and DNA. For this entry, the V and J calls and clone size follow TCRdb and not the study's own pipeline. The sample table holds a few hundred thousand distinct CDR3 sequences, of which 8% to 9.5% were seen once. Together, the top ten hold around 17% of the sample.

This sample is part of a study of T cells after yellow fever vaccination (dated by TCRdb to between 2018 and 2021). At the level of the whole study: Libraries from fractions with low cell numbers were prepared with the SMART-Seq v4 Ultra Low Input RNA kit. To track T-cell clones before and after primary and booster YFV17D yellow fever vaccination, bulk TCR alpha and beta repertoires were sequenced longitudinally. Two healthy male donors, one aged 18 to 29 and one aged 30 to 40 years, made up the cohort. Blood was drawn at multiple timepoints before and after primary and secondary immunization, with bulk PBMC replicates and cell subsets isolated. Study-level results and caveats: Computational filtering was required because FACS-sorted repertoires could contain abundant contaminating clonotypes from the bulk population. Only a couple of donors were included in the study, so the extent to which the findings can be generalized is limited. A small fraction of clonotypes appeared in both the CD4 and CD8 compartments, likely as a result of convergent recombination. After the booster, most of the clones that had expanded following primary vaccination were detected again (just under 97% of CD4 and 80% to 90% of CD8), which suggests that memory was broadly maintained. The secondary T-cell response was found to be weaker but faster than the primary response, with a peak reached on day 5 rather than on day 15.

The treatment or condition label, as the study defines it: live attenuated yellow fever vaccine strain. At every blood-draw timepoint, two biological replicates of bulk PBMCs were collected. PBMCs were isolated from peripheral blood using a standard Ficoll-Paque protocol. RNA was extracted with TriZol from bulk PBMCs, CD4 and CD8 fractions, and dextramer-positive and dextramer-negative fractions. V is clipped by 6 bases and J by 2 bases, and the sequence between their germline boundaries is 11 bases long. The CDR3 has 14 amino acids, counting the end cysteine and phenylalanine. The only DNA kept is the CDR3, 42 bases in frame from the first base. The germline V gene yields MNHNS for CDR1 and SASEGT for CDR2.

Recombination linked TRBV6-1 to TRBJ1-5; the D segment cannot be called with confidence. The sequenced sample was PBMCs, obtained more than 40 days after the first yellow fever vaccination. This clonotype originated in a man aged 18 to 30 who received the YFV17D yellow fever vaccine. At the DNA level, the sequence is TGTGCCAGCAGACCGGGGAGTGGCAATCAGCCCCAGCATTTT. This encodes CASRPGSGNQPQHF.